A selection of T cell receptor beta chains follows, all from one sample in a study of T cell responses to AZD1222 COVID-19 vaccine. Produced via immunoSEQ multiplex PCR; TCRdb's table is partial and in-frame only. The table has under 200,000 clones, approximately 90% seen once; the top ten hold 3.6%. Sequencing used peripheral blood, obtained 28 days after the second dose of the MenACWY control vaccine. These TCRs come from an adult who received the MenACWY meningococcal vaccine as a control. Both conserved end residues are part of each CDR3. D genes are given only for firm matches. Size is stated for part of the rows, as once, few or many counts, or as a class when the clone is expanded.

CDR3 protein	CDR3 DNA	J gene	V gene	D gene	clone size
CASSQDPGGDTEAFF	TGTGCCAGCAGCCAAGACCCAGGGGGAGACACTGAAGCTTTCTTT	TRBJ1-1	TRBV4-2	TRBD1	NA
CATSQGTSNYGYTF	TGTGCCACCAGTCAGGGGACGTCGAACTATGGCTACACCTTC	TRBJ1-2	TRBV24-1	NA	NA
CASIGGFSSGELFF	TGTGCCAGCATCGGGGGGTTTAGCTCCGGGGAGCTGTTTTTT	TRBJ2-2	TRBV6-5	TRBD2	NA
CASRTAGRETQYF	TGTGCCAGCAGAACGGCGGGGAGGGAAACCCAGTACTTC	TRBJ2-5	TRBV6-5	TRBD2	NA
CATSDTGLNYGYTF	TGTGCCACCAGTGATACCGGGTTAAACTATGGCTACACCTTC	TRBJ1-2	TRBV24-1	NA	NA
CATSTGSPYEQYF	TGTGCCACCTCAACGGGGTCTCCTTACGAGCAGTACTTC	TRBJ2-7	TRBV27	NA	few
CASSQERSDEAFF	TGTGCCAGCAGCCAAGAGAGGAGCGATGAAGCTTTCTTT	TRBJ1-1	TRBV4-2	NA	NA
CASSTLLAGGSDEQFF	TGTGCCAGCAGCACCCTACTAGCGGGAGGATCAGATGAGCAGTTCTTC	TRBJ2-1	TRBV7-3	TRBD2	NA
CASRRNLGTDDPNYGYTF	TGTGCCAGTAGGAGGAATTTAGGGACGGACGATCCTAACTATGGCTACACCTTC	TRBJ1-2	TRBV19	NA	NA
CSASRVNTEAFF	TGCAGTGCTAGTAGAGTGAACACTGAAGCTTTCTTT	TRBJ1-1	TRBV20-1	NA	NA
CSASISGIQETQYF	TGCAGTGCCAGTATCAGCGGGATTCAAGAGACCCAGTACTTC	TRBJ2-5	TRBV20-1	TRBD2	NA
CASGRDGTYEQYF	TGCGCCAGCGGACGGGACGGCACCTACGAGCAGTACTTC	TRBJ2-7	TRBV5-1	NA	NA
CASNRGTSGQETQYF	TGTGCCAGCAATCGAGGGACTAGCGGGCAAGAGACCCAGTACTTC	TRBJ2-5	TRBV6-5	TRBD2	NA
CASSLSSAGVYNEQFF	TGTGCCAGCAGCTTGTCGTCTGCGGGAGTCTACAATGAGCAGTTCTTC	TRBJ2-1	TRBV11-2	TRBD2	NA
CASSLLGLAGNTGELFF	TGTGCCAGCAGCCTTCTTGGACTAGCGGGGAACACCGGGGAGCTGTTTTTT	TRBJ2-2	TRBV28	TRBD2	NA
CASSTSPDGITSSYNSPLHF	TGTGCCAGTAGTACGTCCCCGGACGGTATCACTAGCTCCTATAATTCACCCCTCCACTTT	TRBJ1-6	TRBV19	NA	NA
CASSQDRASRSPLHF	TGTGCCAGCAGCCAGGACAGGGCCAGCCGGTCACCCCTCCACTTT	TRBJ1-6	TRBV6-2/TRBV6-3	TRBD1	few
CASTYSSQPQHF	TGTGCCAGCACCTATTCGAGCCAGCCCCAGCATTTT	TRBJ1-5	TRBV12-3/TRBV12-4	NA	NA
CASSGDRTGRGETQYF	TGTGCCAGCAGTGGCGATCGTACAGGTCGGGGGGAGACCCAGTACTTC	TRBJ2-5	TRBV6-1	NA	NA
CASSPGPLDGYTF	TGTGCCAGCTCACCAGGTCCCCTTGACGGCTACACCTTC	TRBJ1-2	TRBV18	NA	NA
CASSWTSALYNEQFF	TGTGCCAGCAGTTGGACTAGCGCCCTATACAATGAGCAGTTCTTC	TRBJ2-1	TRBV2	TRBD2	NA
CSYKRQNYEQYF	TGCAGTTACAAGCGGCAAAACTACGAGCAGTACTTC	TRBJ2-7	TRBV29-1	NA	NA
CASSFEPGAWNEQFF	TGTGCCAGCAGTTTCGAGCCGGGGGCCTGGAATGAGCAGTTCTTC	TRBJ2-1	TRBV27	NA	NA
CASSEGGSTPSYEQYF	TGCGCCAGCAGCGAGGGCGGATCCACCCCCTCCTACGAGCAGTACTTC	TRBJ2-7	TRBV10-1	NA	NA
CASSVGLAGPTDTQYF	TGTGCCAGCAGCGTCGGACTAGCGGGGCCCACAGATACGCAGTATTTT	TRBJ2-3	TRBV7-2	TRBD2	NA
CASSPSNYGYTF	TGTGCCAGCAGCCCATCTAACTATGGCTACACCTTC	TRBJ1-2	TRBV7-8	NA	NA
CASSPRLSSTDTQYF	TGTGCCAGCAGCCCCCGACTGAGTAGCACAGATACGCAGTATTTT	TRBJ2-3	TRBV13	NA	NA
CASSPARDRSTEAFF	TGTGCCAGCTCACCTGCCCGGGACCGGAGCACTGAAGCTTTCTTT	TRBJ1-1	TRBV18	NA	once
CSVMDSLRFF	TGCAGCGTTATGGACAGTTTAAGGTTCTTC	TRBJ2-1	TRBV29-1	NA	NA
CASSWRGWRGNTIYF	TGTGCCAGCAGCTGGAGGGGATGGAGGGGAAACACCATATATTTT	TRBJ1-3	TRBV11-3	NA	NA
CASSARGGGGTDTQYF	TGTGCCAGCAGCGCCAGAGGCGGGGGGGGCACAGATACGCAGTATTTT	TRBJ2-3	TRBV3-1/TRBV3-2	TRBD2	NA
CASSALAGENTGELFF	TGTGCCAGCAGCGCACTAGCGGGAGAGAACACCGGGGAGCTGTTTTTT	TRBJ2-2	TRBV9	TRBD2	NA
CATSDDRNGYTF	TGTGCCACCAGCGACGACAGAAATGGCTACACCTTC	TRBJ1-2	TRBV24-1	NA	NA
CASSRGTWDEQYF	TGTGCCAGCAGCCGGGGGACTTGGGACGAGCAGTACTTC	TRBJ2-7	TRBV9	NA	once
CASSYGQSYEQYF	TGTGCCAGCAGTTATGGACAGTCCTACGAGCAGTACTTC	TRBJ2-7	TRBV12-3/TRBV12-4	NA	NA
CASFYSGRPGARYHEQFF	TGTGCCAGCTTCTACAGCGGGAGGCCCGGCGCGAGGTACCATGAGCAGTTCTTC	TRBJ2-1	TRBV28	TRBD2	NA
CAWILSLDSGRAFF	TGTGCCTGGATCCTTAGCCTGGACTCAGGGAGAGCTTTCTTT	TRBJ1-1	TRBV30	NA	NA
CSVSQGGGTEAFF	TGCAGCGTTTCTCAGGGGGGAGGGACTGAAGCTTTCTTT	TRBJ1-1	TRBV29-1	TRBD1	NA